This is a list of T cell receptor beta chains from one sample in a study of blood T cell repertoires in COVID-19. This table comes from immunoSEQ multiplex PCR, and its TCRdb copy is limited to in-frame clones, with some not included. The sample lists fewer than 70,000 clones; roughly 85% were seen once. Material: peripheral blood. Every receptor here comes from an older woman with acute or convalescent COVID-19. The CDR3 runs from the conserved cysteine through the conserved F or W. Each record gives: D gene, J gene, clone size, V gene, CDR3 protein, CDR3 DNA. D genes are given only for firm matches. Only part of the rows carry a size: once, few, many, or a class if the clone is expanded.

TRBD2 | TRBJ2-7 | . | TRBV3-1/TRBV3-2 | CASSGASGGEQYF | TGTGCCAGCAGCGGGGCGTCGGGGGGTGAGCAGTACTTC
. | TRBJ1-1 | few | TRBV4-2 | CASSLRPGGEDTEAFF | TGTGCCAGCAGCCTCAGGCCGGGGGGCGAAGACACTGAAGCTTTCTTT
. | TRBJ1-1 | . | TRBV18 | CASSPLKELAFF | TGTGCCAGCTCACCACTGAAAGAGCTAGCTTTCTTT
TRBD1 | TRBJ2-5 | few | TRBV29-1 | CSATGAPTQYF | TGCAGCGCAACAGGGGCGCCGACCCAGTACTTC
TRBD1 | TRBJ2-7 | few | TRBV30 | CAWKSRPGTGSEQYF | TGTGCCTGGAAATCCCGTCCCGGGACAGGTTCCGAGCAGTACTTC
TRBD1 | TRBJ1-4 | once | TRBV7-9 | CASSKDRVEEKLFF | TGTGCCAGCAGCAAGGACAGGGTGGAGGAAAAACTGTTTTTT
TRBD1 | TRBJ2-2 | once | TRBV19 | CASKGQGSFGELFF | TGTGCCAGTAAAGGACAGGGAAGTTTCGGGGAGCTGTTTTTT
. | TRBJ1-1 | . | TRBV12-3/TRBV12-4 | CASAQGMTEAFF | TGTGCCAGCGCACAGGGAATGACTGAAGCTTTCTTT
TRBD1 | TRBJ1-5 | . | TRBV19 | CASSNLDRGDTPQHF | TGTGCCAGTAGTAACCTTGACAGGGGTGATACGCCCCAGCATTTT
. | TRBJ1-6 | . | TRBV7-2 | CASSLAQGTNSPLHF | TGTGCCAGCAGCTTAGCCCAGGGGACCAATTCACCCCTCCACTTT
. | TRBJ2-7 | . | TRBV3-1/TRBV3-2 | CASSQATGFTYEQYF | TGTGCCAGCAGCCAAGCGACCGGGTTCACCTACGAGCAGTACTTC
. | TRBJ1-1 | . | TRBV5-1 | CASSPAMLNTEAFF | TGCGCCAGCAGCCCCGCGATGTTGAACACTGAAGCTTTCTTT
TRBD2 | TRBJ2-5 | . | TRBV6-6 | CASREIAGLQETQYF | TGTGCCAGCAGAGAAATAGCGGGGCTCCAAGAGACCCAGTACTTC
TRBD1 | TRBJ1-4 | . | TRBV2 | CASTSRQGAREKLFF | TGTGCCAGCACCTCTCGACAGGGGGCCCGAGAAAAACTGTTTTTT
TRBD2 | TRBJ2-3 | once | TRBV5-1 | CASSLDTGLAGAKQYF | TGCGCCAGCAGCTTGGATACGGGACTAGCGGGAGCTAAGCAGTATTTT
. | TRBJ2-7 | . | TRBV6-5 | CASRGKLLYEQYF | TGTGCCAGCCGAGGGAAACTATTATACGAGCAGTACTTC
. | TRBJ2-7 | . | TRBV23-1 | CASSQKRVGSRGEQYF | TGCGCCAGCAGTCAGAAGCGGGTGGGATCCCGAGGGGAGCAGTACTTC
. | TRBJ1-1 | . | TRBV9 | CASSVGRGWEDTEAFF | TGTGCCAGCAGCGTAGGACGGGGGTGGGAGGACACTGAAGCTTTCTTT
TRBD1 | TRBJ1-1 | . | TRBV18 | CASSRDRGEGAFF | TGTGCCAGCTCACGGGACAGGGGCGAGGGAGCTTTCTTT
. | TRBJ1-2 | . | TRBV28 | CASSFSGQTNYGYTF | TGTGCCAGCAGTTTTTCCGGACAGACCAACTATGGCTACACCTTC
TRBD2 | TRBJ2-1 | . | TRBV12-5 | CASGIAGGRNEQFF | TGTGCTAGTGGTATTGCGGGGGGGCGGAATGAGCAGTTCTTC
. | TRBJ1-1 | . | TRBV28 | CASRVNTEAFF | TGTGCCAGTCGGGTGAACACTGAAGCTTTCTTT
. | TRBJ1-2 | . | TRBV6-5 | CATSLRGRKGYTF | TGTGCCACCTCGTTGCGGGGACGTAAGGGCTACACCTTC
TRBD1 | TRBJ1-6 | . | TRBV25-1 | CASTGQGWNSPLHF | TGTGCCAGCACCGGACAGGGATGGAATTCACCCCTCCACTTT
. | TRBJ2-7 | . | TRBV7-6 | CASSLGLDPRSSYEQYF | TGTGCCAGCAGCTTAGGCCTAGACCCTCGGAGCTCCTACGAGCAGTACTTC
TRBD1 | TRBJ2-2 | . | TRBV6-5 | CASKRDRENGELFF | TGTGCCAGCAAACGGGACAGGGAAAACGGGGAGCTGTTTTTT
. | TRBJ2-1 | . | TRBV7-3 | CASSRGGDPYNEQFF | TGTGCCAGCTCCCGCGGCGGAGACCCCTACAATGAGCAGTTCTTC
. | TRBJ2-2 | . | TRBV19 | CATRGTLRLVGEELFF | TGTGCCACCAGGGGTACCCTTAGACTGGTTGGTGAGGAGCTGTTTTTT
. | TRBJ1-1 | . | TRBV6-5 | CASSNTGNTEAFF | TGTGCCAGCAGCAACACAGGGAACACTGAAGCTTTCTTT
TRBD1 | TRBJ2-7 | few | TRBV9 | CASSVGQGAHEQYF | TGTGCCAGCAGCGTAGGACAGGGGGCACACGAGCAGTACTTC
. | TRBJ2-5 | . | TRBV28 | CASRFTKAEKKETQYF | TGTGCCAGCAGATTTACCAAAGCGGAAAAAAAAGAGACCCAGTACTTC